This entry lists 15 T cell receptor beta chains sequenced from one sample in a study of control samples from healthy donors and cancer patients. Sequencing was performed with immunoSEQ multiplex PCR; in TCRdb, only in-frame clones are kept and a portion is missing. The sample includes about 120,000 clones, approximately 88% seen only once; the top ten take around 3.5%. Sequencing was carried out using PBMCs. These receptors originate from a woman aged 60-75 years with lung cancer.

This clone was picked up a small number of times. The V call is TRBV7-3, the J call TRBJ1-1; D not certain. V lost 4 bases and J lost 4, with 10 bases in between. The CDR3 is 13 amino acids. Looked up from germline, CDR1 is SGHTA and CDR2 is FQGTGA. The CDR3 protein is CASSSNPGTEAFF. The CDR3 DNA is TGTGCCAGCAGCTCAAATCCAGGCACTGAAGCTTTCTTT. The whole variable domain, filled in from reference TRBV7-3 and TRBJ1-1, reads GAGVSQTPSNKVTEKGKYVELRCDPISGHTALYWYRQSLGQGPEFLIYFQGTGAADDSGLPNDRFFAVRPEGSVSTLKIQRTERGDSAVYLCASSSNPGTEAFFGQGTRLTVV.

The V gene is TRBV7-8, the J gene TRBJ1-4; D call uncertain. Germline V gives CDR1 SGHVS, CDR2 FQNEAQ. The V end lost 3 bases, the J end lost 2 bases, and 16 bases lay between the germline ends. There are 17 residues in the CDR3. The CDR3 region is CASSFSRVQVTNEKLFF. The CDR3, as DNA: TGTGCCAGCAGCTTCTCCCGGGTTCAGGTGACTAATGAAAAACTGTTTTTT.

This rearrangement joins TRBV5-4 to TRBJ1-4; D call uncertain. The CDR3 contains 16 residues. Germline V gene data show CDR1 as SGHNT and CDR2 as YYREEE (reference sequence). The V end was cut by 0 bases, the J end by 5 bases, with 14 bases between. The CDR3 DNA reads as TGTGCCAGCAGCTTGGGGGTCGGACGAGAAAATGAAAAACTGTTTTTT. Protein: CASSLGVGRENEKLFF.

This clone was recorded only once. This sequence joins TRBV4-1 and TRBJ2-7; no clear D. Germline CDR1 MGHRA, CDR2 YSYEKL. The CDR3 length is 12 residues. Trimming removed 1 base at V and 7 bases at J, with 8 bases between. The CDR3 DNA reads as TGCGCCAGCAGCCAAGTTTGGGAAGAGCAGTACTTC. Encoded protein: CASSQVWEEQYF.

The V and J genes are TRBV5-4 and TRBJ1-4; D is unclear. V was trimmed by 0 bases and J by 5 bases, leaving 5 bases between them. This CDR3 contains 13 residues. Germline V lookup: CDR1 SGHNT, CDR2 YYREEE (reference sequence). As DNA, the CDR3 is TGTGCCAGCAGCTTGGGAGGGAATGAAAAACTGTTTTTT. This codes for CASSLGGNEKLFF.

V is TRBV9 and J is TRBJ2-2; tentative D call: TRBD1 (7 bases). Per germline, CDR1 SGDLS and CDR2 YYNGEE. Trimming cost V 1 base and J 2 bases, with 12 bases left between them. This CDR3 comprises 16 residues. CDR3 sequence: CASSVRGTVNTGELFF. As DNA, the CDR3 is TGTGCCAGCAGCGTACGGGGGACAGTAAACACCGGGGAGCTGTTTTTT.

V gene TRBV11-1 combines with J gene TRBJ1-1, with D uncertain. This CDR3 is built from 13 residues. Trimming pared 5 bases from V and 3 bases from J, leaving 10 bases between. CDR1 SGHAT and CDR2 FQDESV come from the germline V gene (reference sequence). CDR3 sequence (DNA): TGTGCCAGCAGCGTCATTGGGGACACTGAAGCTTTCTTT. The encoded protein is CASSVIGDTEAFF.

This clone appeared a single time. The J gene is TRBJ1-5, the V gene TRBV5-5, with D uncertain. CDR3 length: 14 amino acids. Between the trimmed V and J ends, which lost 4 bases and 7 bases, there was a span of 15 bases. CDR1 SGHKS and CDR2 YYEKEE come from the germline V gene (reference sequence). This chain's CDR3 is CASSMLGGGQPQHF. CDR3 bases: TGTGCCAGCAGCATGCTAGGTGGAGGGCAGCCCCAGCATTTT.

The rearrangement joins TRBV3-1 (or the pseudogene TRBV3-2) to TRBJ1-3; D is ambiguous. Germline assignment: CDR1 LGHDT and CDR2 YNNKEL (reference sequence). There are 15 residues in the CDR3. The ends were cut back, 1 base at V and 1 base at J, with 8 bases in the middle. In nucleotides, the CDR3 is TGTGCCAGCAGCCAAGGGGCCCGTTCTGGAAACACCATATATTTT. It codes for CASSQGARSGNTIYF.

This rearrangement joins TRBV3-1 (or the pseudogene TRBV3-2) to TRBJ2-5, with 9 bases lining up with TRBD2. Germline-derived CDR1 and CDR2 are LGHDT and YNNKEL (reference sequence). J was trimmed by 8 bases and V by 2 bases; bases with no gene match: 12. The CDR3 totals 16 residues. In DNA, the CDR3 is TGTGCCAGCAGCCAACCGCGGGGGGGCCCTTTAGGAACCCAGTACTTC. Translated, it gives CASSQPRGGPLGTQYF.

This clone was observed a single time. V usage is TRBV5-1 and J usage is TRBJ2-2; D perhaps matches TRBD1 (5 bases). Germline V gives CDR1 SGHRS, CDR2 YFSETQ. Trimming stripped 6 bases from V and 3 bases from J, with 12 bases between. This CDR3 contains 14 residues. CDR3 sequence reads: CASNQGSDTGELFF. The CDR3 nucleotides read TGCGCCAGCAACCAGGGTAGTGACACCGGGGAGCTGTTTTTT.

The J gene is TRBJ2-6, the V gene TRBV12-3 or TRBV12-4, with TRBD1 as a possible D gene (7 bases). There are 12 residues in the CDR3. Trimming removed 8 bases from V and 9 bases from J, with 11 bases in between. Here the CDR3 DNA reads TGTGCCAGCCAGGGGGGAGGCAACGTCCTGACTTTC. The encoded protein is CASQGGGNVLTF.

The chain is built from TRBV12-3 or TRBV12-4 and TRBJ1-2; 7 nucleotides align to TRBD1. This CDR3 is 13 amino acids long. The V segment lost 3 bases and the J segment 7 bases; nucleotides outside the gene matches: 5. The CDR3 protein is CASSLGGGSGYTF. The CDR3 DNA sequence: TGTGCCAGCAGTTTGGGAGGGGGCAGTGGCTACACCTTC.

The rearrangement joins TRBV5-1 to TRBJ1-6; D uncertain. Trimming stripped 0 bases from V and 7 bases from J, with 8 bases between. The CDR3 loop spans 14 amino acids. Germline-derived CDR1 and CDR2 are SGHRS and YFSETQ. DNA for the CDR3: TGCGCCAGCAGCTTGGAGGGTGGGAATTCACCCCTCCACTTT. This sequence encodes CASSLEGGNSPLHF.

The V call is TRBV19, the J call TRBJ2-7, with 7 positions matching TRBD2. The CDR3 runs 15 residues. Germline V lookup: CDR1 LNHDA, CDR2 SQIVND (reference sequence). J gave up 3 bases and V 5 bases, and 10 bases lay outside the gene matches. Written as DNA, the CDR3 is TGTGCCAGTAGTCTCCAAAGCGGGGATGTCTACGAGCAGTACTTC. Encoded protein: CASSLQSGDVYEQYF.